The source of this TCR beta chain is a study of blood T cell repertoires in COVID-19. Study background: The United States, Italy and Spain provided the acute and convalescent COVID-19 samples. T cells, B-cell-depleted T cells, or PBMCs provided the cDNA or gDNA that served as material.

Patients at the Seattle site were enrolled during active infection and followed longitudinally. In the original analysis: Estimation of nucleated cell counts relied on the amplification of reference gene primers. TCRdb's table, derived via immunoSEQ multiplex PCR, lists solely in-frame clones and lacks some. V, J and clone size are taken as reported in that table, and D and trimming were inferred from the DNA itself. Found here are 150,000 to 250,000 clones, about 93% of them singletons; the top ten hold about 0.76%. The CDR3 has 12 residues. Germline CDR1 and CDR2: LNHDA and SQIVND (reference sequence). V gave up 9 bases and J gave up 6 bases, with 15 bases separating them.

The receptor was isolated from a man aged 30 to 45 with COVID-19, enrolled during active disease. The chain employs TRBV19 and TRBJ2-7; perhaps TRBD1 as D (5 bases). Specimen: peripheral blood. CDR3 nucleotides: TGTGCCAGCCCAGGGCTGGGGTGCGAGCAGTACTTC. Amino acid sequence: CASPGLGCEQYF.